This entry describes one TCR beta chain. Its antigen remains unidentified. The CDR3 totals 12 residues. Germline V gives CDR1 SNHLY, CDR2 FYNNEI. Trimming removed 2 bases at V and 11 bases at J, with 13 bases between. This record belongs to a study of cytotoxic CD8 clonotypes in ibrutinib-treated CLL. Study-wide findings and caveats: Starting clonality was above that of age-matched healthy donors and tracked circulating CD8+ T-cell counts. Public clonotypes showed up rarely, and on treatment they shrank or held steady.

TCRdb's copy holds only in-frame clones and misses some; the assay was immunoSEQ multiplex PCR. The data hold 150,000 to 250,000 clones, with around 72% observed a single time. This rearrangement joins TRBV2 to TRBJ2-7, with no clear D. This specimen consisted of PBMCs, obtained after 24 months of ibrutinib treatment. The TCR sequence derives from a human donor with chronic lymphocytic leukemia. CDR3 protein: CASSEYPGGKYF. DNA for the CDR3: TGTGCCAGCAGTGAATATCCGGGCGGAAAGTACTTC.